Sequencing of this T cell receptor beta chain was carried out in a study of blood T cell repertoires in COVID-19. As for the study in general: T cells, B-cell-depleted T cells, or PBMCs supplied cDNA or gDNA.

A word on this clone: Other DNA sequences from this sample encode an identical CDR3 as well.

Authors' data handling: From reference gene primer amplification, estimates of nucleated cell counts were derived. Assay: immunoSEQ multiplex PCR; the TCRdb copy retains only in-frame clones and omits some. The DNA gave D and trimming, while V, J and clone size come from that table. This repertoire shows 45,000 to 65,000 clones, about nine tenths found once; its top ten account for 6.5% to 8%. The CDR3 contains 14 residues. Germline V gives CDR1 SEHNR, CDR2 FQNEAQ (reference sequence). With V trimmed by 5 bases and J by 9 bases, 5 bases remained unmatched. Material for sequencing was peripheral blood. This TCR came from a man aged 45-65 years with active COVID-19. This chain connects TRBV7-9 to TRBJ1-6, with 9 positions matching TRBD1. CDR3 DNA sequence: TGTGCCAGCAGCCTCCCGGGACAGGGTTCACCCCTCCACTTT. Its protein is CASSLPGQGSPLHF.